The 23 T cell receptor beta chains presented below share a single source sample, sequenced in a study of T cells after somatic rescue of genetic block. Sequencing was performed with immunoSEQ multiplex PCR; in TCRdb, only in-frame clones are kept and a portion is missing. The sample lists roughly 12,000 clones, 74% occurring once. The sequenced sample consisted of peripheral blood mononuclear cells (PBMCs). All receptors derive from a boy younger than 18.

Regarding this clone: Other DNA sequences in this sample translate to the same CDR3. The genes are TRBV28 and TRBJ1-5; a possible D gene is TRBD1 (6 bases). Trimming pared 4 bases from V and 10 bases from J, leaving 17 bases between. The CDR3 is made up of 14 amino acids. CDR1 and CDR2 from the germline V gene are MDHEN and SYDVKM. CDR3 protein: CASSYQGLLSPQHF. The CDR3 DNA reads TGTGCCAGCAGTTATCAGGGGCTCCTCAGCCCCCAGCATTTT.

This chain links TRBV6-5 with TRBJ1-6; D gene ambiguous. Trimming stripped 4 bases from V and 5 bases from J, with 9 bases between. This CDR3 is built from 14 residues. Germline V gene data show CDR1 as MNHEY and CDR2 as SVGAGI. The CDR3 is CASSFRSDNSPLHF. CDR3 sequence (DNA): TGTGCCAGCAGTTTCAGGTCCGATAATTCACCCCTCCACTTT.

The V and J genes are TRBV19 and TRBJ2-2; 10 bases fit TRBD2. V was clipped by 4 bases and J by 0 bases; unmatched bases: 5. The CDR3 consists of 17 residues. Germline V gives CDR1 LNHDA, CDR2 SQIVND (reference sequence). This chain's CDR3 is CASSKSGRASNTGELFF. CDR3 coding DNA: TGTGCCAGTAGTAAGAGCGGGAGGGCCTCGAACACCGGGGAGCTGTTTTTT.

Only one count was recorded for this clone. As DNA, the CDR3 is TGTGCCAGCAGCCCCTATGGGAAGGGGGAGACTGAAGCTTTCTTT. It yields the protein CASSPYGKGETEAFF. The chain carries TRBV11-2 and TRBJ1-1, with D possibly matching TRBD1 (6 bases). The CDR3 runs to 15 residues. V lost 5 bases and J 5 bases, leaving 18 bases between the germline ends. CDR1 SGHAT and CDR2 FQNNGV come from the germline V gene.

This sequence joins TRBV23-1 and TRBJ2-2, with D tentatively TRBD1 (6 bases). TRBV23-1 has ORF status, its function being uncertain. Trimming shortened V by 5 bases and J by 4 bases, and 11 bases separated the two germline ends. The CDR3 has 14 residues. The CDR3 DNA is TGCGCCAGCAGTGCCGGGACATCCACCGGGGAGCTGTTTTTT. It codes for CASSAGTSTGELFF.

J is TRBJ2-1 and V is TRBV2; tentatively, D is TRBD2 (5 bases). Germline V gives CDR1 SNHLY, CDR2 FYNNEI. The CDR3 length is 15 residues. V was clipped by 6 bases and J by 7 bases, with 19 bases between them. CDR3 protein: CASRKAEFLRNEQFF. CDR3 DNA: TGTGCCAGCAGAAAAGCGGAGTTCCTTAGGAATGAGCAGTTCTTC.

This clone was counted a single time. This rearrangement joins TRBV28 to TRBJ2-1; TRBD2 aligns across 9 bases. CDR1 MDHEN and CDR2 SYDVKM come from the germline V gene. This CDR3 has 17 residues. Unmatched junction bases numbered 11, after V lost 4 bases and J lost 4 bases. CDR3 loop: CASSSRFLAGKYNEQFF. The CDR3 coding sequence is TGTGCCAGCAGTTCTCGGTTTCTAGCGGGAAAGTACAATGAGCAGTTCTTC.

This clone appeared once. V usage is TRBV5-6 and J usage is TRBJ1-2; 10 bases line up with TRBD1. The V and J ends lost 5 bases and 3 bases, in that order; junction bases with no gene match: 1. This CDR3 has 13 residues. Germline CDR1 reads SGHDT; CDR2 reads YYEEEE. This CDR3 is CASRGQGDYGYTF. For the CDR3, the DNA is TGTGCCAGCAGAGGACAGGGGGACTATGGCTACACCTTC.

The CDR3 protein is CASSGRAGVSYEQYF. In nucleotides, the CDR3 is TGTGCCAGCAGTGGACGGGCGGGGGTCTCCTACGAGCAGTACTTC. The chain employs TRBV2 and TRBJ2-7, with 7 bases identical to TRBD2. Germline CDR1 and CDR2: SNHLY and FYNNEI. The CDR3 totals 15 residues. V shed 4 bases and J 0 bases; nucleotides not matched to a gene: 6.

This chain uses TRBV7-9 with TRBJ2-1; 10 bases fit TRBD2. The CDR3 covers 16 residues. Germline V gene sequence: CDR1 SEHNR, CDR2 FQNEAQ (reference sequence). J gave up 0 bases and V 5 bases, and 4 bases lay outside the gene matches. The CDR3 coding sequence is TGTGCCAGCAGCCCTCTAGCGGGGGTCTCCTACAATGAGCAGTTCTTC. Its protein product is CASSPLAGVSYNEQFF.

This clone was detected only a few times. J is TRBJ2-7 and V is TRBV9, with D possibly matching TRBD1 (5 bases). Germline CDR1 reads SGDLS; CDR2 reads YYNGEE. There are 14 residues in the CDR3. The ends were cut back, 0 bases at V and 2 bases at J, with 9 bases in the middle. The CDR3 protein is CASSVAGSAYEQYF. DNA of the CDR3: TGTGCCAGCAGCGTAGCAGGGTCCGCCTACGAGCAGTACTTC. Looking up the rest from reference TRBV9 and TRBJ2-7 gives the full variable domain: DSGVTQTPKHLITATGQRVTLRCSPRSGDLSVYWYQQSLDQGLQFLIQYYNGEERAKGNILERFSAQQFPDLHSELNLSSLELGDSALYFCASSVAGSAYEQYFGPGTRLTVT.

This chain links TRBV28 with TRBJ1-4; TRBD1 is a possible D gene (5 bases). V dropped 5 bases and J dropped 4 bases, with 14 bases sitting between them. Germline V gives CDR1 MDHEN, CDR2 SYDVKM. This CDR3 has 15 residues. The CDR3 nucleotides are TGTGCCAGCAGTCGCACCGGGACCATTAATGAAAAACTGTTTTTT. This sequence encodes CASSRTGTINEKLFF.

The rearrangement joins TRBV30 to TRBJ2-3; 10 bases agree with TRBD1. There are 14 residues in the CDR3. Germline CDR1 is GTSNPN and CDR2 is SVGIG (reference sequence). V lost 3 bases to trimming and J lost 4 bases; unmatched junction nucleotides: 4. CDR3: CAWSRTGGADTQYF. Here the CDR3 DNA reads TGTGCCTGGAGCAGGACAGGGGGTGCAGATACGCAGTATTTT.

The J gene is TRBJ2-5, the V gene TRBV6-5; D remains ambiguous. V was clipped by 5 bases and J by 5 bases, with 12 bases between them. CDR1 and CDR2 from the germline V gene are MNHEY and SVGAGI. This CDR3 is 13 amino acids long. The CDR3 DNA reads TGTGCCAGCAGTCGGTGGGGTAAGGAGACCCAGTACTTC. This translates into CASSRWGKETQYF.

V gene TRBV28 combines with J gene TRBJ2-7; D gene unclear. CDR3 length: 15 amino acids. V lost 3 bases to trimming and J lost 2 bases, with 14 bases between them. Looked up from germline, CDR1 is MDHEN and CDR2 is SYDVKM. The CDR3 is CASSFGRDGTYEQYF. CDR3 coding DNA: TGTGCCAGCAGTTTTGGTAGAGACGGAACCTACGAGCAGTACTTC.

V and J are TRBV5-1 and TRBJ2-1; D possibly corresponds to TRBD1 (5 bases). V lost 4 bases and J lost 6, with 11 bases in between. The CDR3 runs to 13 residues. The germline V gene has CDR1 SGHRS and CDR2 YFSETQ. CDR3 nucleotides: TGCGCCAGCAGCCCCCCAAGGGGCAATGAGCAGTTCTTC. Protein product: CASSPPRGNEQFF.

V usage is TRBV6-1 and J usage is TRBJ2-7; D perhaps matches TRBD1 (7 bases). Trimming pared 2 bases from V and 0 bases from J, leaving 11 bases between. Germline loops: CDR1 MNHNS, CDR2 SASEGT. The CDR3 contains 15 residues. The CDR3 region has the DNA TGTGCCAGCAGTGAATGGGGGGACAGCTCCTACGAGCAGTACTTC. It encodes CASSEWGDSSYEQYF.

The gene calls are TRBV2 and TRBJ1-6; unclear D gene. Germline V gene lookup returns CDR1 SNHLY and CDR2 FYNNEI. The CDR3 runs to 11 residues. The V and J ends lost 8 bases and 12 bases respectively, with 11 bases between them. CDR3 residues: CASSWTKPLHF. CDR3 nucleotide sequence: TGTGCCAGCTCCTGGACGAAACCCCTCCACTTT.

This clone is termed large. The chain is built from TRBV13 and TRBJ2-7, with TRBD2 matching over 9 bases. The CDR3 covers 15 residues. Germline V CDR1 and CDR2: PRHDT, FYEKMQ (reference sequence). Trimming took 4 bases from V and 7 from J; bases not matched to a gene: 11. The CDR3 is CASSSFAGGPEEQYF. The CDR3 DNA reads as TGTGCCAGCAGCTCCTTCGCGGGGGGGCCTGAGGAGCAGTACTTC.

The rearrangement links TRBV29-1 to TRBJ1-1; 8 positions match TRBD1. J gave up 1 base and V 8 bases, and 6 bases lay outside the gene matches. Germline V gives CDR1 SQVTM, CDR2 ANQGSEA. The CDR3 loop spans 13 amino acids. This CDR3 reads CSIRQGSNTEAFF. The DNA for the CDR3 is TGCAGCATTAGACAGGGGTCGAACACTGAAGCTTTCTTT.

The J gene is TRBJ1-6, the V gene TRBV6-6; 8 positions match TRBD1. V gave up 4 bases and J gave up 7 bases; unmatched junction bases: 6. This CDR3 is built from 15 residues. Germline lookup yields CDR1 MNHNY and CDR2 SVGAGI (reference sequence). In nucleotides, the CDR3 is TGTGCCAGCAGTTTACGACAGGGGTTGAATTCACCCCTCCACTTT. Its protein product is CASSLRQGLNSPLHF.

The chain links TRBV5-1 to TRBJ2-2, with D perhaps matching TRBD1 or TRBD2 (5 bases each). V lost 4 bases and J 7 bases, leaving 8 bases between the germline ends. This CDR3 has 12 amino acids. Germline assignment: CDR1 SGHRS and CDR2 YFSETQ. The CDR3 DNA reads TGCGCCAGCAGCGGGGGTGGCGGGGAGCTGTTTTTT. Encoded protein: CASSGGGGELFF.

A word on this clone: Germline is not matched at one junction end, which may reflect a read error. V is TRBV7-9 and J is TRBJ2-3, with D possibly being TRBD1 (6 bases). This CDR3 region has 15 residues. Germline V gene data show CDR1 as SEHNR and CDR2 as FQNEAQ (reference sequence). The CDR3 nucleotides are TGTGCCAGCAGCTTAGATATTAGGACAGCAGATACGCGGTATTTT. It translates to CASSLDIRTADTRYF.